This record looks at one T cell receptor beta chain sequence and its context. What it binds is not known. Trimming took 6 bases from V and 4 from J, leaving 15 bases between them. The length of the CDR3 is 14 residues. Germline-derived CDR1 and CDR2 are LNHDA and SQIVND (reference sequence). The data were obtained in a study of cytomegalovirus exposure and HLA in healthy donors. Study as a whole: An analysis done earlier identified about 100 million unique TCR beta sequences from about 179 million T cells.

The study, taken as a whole, reports: Presence/absence comparisons presumed near-even sequencing depth among donors.

The PCR made use of 60 Vbeta and 13 Jbeta primers. The repertoire was sequenced with immunoSEQ multiplex PCR; TCRdb's copy has only in-frame clones and lacks some. Of around 150,000 clones listed, roughly 81% are singletons. The chain is built from TRBV19 and TRBJ1-1, with a weak D call TRBD1 (5 bases). What was sequenced was PBMCs. The receptor was derived from a woman aged 45-60 years in good health and CMV-seronegative. CDR3 amino acids: CASRTPGRSTEAFF. The CDR3 DNA reads TGTGCCAGTAGGACCCCAGGGCGGAGCACTGAAGCTTTCTTT. Based on the CDR3 plus reference TRBV19 and TRBJ1-1, the full variable domain is DGGITQSPKYLFRKEGQNVTLSCEQNLNHDAMYWYRQDPGQGLRLIYYSQIVNDFQKGDIAEGYSVSREKKESFPLTVTSAQKNPTAFYLCASRTPGRSTEAFFGQGTRLTVV.